This record concerns one T cell receptor (beta chain) sequence. The CDR3 totals 15 residues. Germline assignment: CDR1 MDHEN and CDR2 SYDVKM. J lost 3 bases, V lost 5 bases, and 5 bases had no gene match. Extracted from the samples, RNA was reverse transcribed into cDNA to serve as the sequencing template. Sequencing used immunoSEQ multiplex PCR; TCRdb keeps in-frame clones, though not all of them. The sample has 30,000 to 35,000 clones, 45% to 60% seen once. Peripheral blood samples and lesional scalp punch biopsies were obtained from alopecia areata patients. This specimen belongs to a study of CD8+ T cells in alopecia areata.

This receptor was identified in a human donor with alopecia areata. V and J are TRBV28 and TRBJ2-3; 10 positions agree with TRBD2. The specimen was NKG2D-high CD8+ T cells sorted from blood. The CDR3 nucleotides are TGTGCCAGCAGTGAAGGGACTAGCGAAACAGATACGCAGTATTTT. This translates into CASSEGTSETDTQYF.